This entry concerns a single T cell receptor (beta chain). The source of the sample is a study of CD8 T cells in Susac syndrome. Patients with Susac syndrome met diagnostic criteria defined recently for definite or probable disease. While CD8+ and CD4+ T cells were isolated negatively, TEMRA cells were enriched by FACS. Random hexamers were used to reverse transcribe the RNA input (roughly 0.5 to 1 ug). Amplification of the TCR beta CDR3 was carried out by immunoSEQ multiplex PCR, which spanned a total of 54 Vbeta and 13 Jbeta segments. In TCRdb, the immunoSEQ multiplex PCR reads were re-called with MiXCR into one record per CDR3 protein. Among around 190,000 distinct CDR3 sequences listed, 90% to 95% were seen once. Source material: CD4+ T cells from PBMCs. The sequence derives from a human donor with Susac syndrome.

The CDR3 is CASSLGSRVGVYGYTF. The CDR3 nucleotides are TGTGCCAGCAGCTTAGGATCCAGGGTTGGAGTCTATGGCTACACCTTC. The rearrangement links TRBV7-9 to TRBJ1-2; a weak D match, TRBD1 (5 bases). The germline V gene has CDR1 SEHNR and CDR2 FQNEAQ (reference sequence). The V gene lost 1 base and the J gene lost 4 bases, with 16 bases spanning the gap. The CDR3 sequence is 16 residues long. Looking up the rest from reference TRBV7-9 and TRBJ1-2 gives the full variable domain: DTGVSQNPRHKITKRGQNVTFRCDPISEHNRLYWYRQTLGQGPEFLTYFQNEAQLEKSRLLSDRFSAERPKGSFSTLEIQRTEQGDSAMYLCASSLGSRVGVYGYTFGSGTRLTVV.